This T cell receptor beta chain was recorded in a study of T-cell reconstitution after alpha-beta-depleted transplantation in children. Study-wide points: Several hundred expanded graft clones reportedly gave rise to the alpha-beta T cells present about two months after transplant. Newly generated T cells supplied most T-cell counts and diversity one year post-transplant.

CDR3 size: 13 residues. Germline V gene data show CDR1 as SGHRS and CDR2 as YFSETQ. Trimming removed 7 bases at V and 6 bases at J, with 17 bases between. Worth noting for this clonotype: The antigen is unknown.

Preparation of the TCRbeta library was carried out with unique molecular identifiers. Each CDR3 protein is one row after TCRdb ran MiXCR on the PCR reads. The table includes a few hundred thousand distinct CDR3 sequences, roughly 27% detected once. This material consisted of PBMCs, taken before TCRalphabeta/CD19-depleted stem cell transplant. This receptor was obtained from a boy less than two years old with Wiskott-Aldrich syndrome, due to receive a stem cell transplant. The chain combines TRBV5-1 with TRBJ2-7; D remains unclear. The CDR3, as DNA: TGCGCCAGCGCCCCTCGGCCGGGTGTCGAGCAGTACTTC. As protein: CASAPRPGVEQYF.